The 20 T cell receptor beta chains in this list originate from one sample, sequenced in a study of T cell responses to AZD1222 COVID-19 vaccine. Method: immunoSEQ multiplex PCR; TCRdb's copy keeps in-frame clones and lacks some. This table has about 120,000 clones, 81% appearing once. This material consisted of peripheral blood, taken on day 0 of AZD1222 vaccination. All receptors derive from an adult in good health.

With respect to this clone: The same CDR3 arises from other DNA sequences in this sample as well. The chain employs TRBV6-2 or TRBV6-3 and TRBJ1-5; D is unresolved. Deletions cut 2 bases from V and 7 bases from J, with 6 bases between. The CDR3 loop spans 12 amino acids. CDR1 and CDR2 from the germline V gene are MNHEY and SVGEGT. CDR3 loop: CASSYVGQPQHF. CDR3 nucleotide sequence: TGTGCCAGCAGTTACGTCGGACAGCCCCAGCATTTT.

The chain links TRBV6-2 or TRBV6-3 to TRBJ1-6; D is undetermined. The CDR3 runs to 14 residues. V lost 5 bases and J lost 6, with 11 bases in between. Germline CDR1 and CDR2: MNHEY and SVGEGT. In DNA, the CDR3 is TGTGCCAGCAGTGTCGACACGGCTAATTCACCCCTCCACTTT. This gives the protein CASSVDTANSPLHF.

The chain combines TRBV24-1 with TRBJ2-7; a possible D gene is TRBD2 (6 bases). Trimming took off 10 bases at V and 4 bases at J, with 13 bases between the two ends. The length of the CDR3 is 12 residues. Germline lookup yields CDR1 KGHDR and CDR2 SFDVKD. CDR3 sequence (DNA): TGTGCCACGCATTCCGGGGGATACGAGCAGTACTTC. Its translation is CATHSGGYEQYF.

The chain couples TRBV13 to TRBJ2-7, with 7 bases lining up with TRBD1. Germline V CDR1 and CDR2: PRHDT, FYEKMQ (reference sequence). J gave up 1 base and V 6 bases, and 6 bases lay outside the gene matches. The CDR3 has 14 amino acids. CDR3 sequence reads: CASSQGERSYEQYF. DNA for the CDR3: TGTGCCAGCAGTCAGGGGGAGAGGTCCTACGAGCAGTACTTC.

V and J are TRBV4-3 and TRBJ1-2, with TRBD1 as a possible D gene (6 bases). This CDR3 is built from 14 residues. Trimming took off 0 bases at V and 5 bases at J, with 10 bases between the two ends. Germline V lookup: CDR1 LGHNA, CDR2 YSLEER. The CDR3 is CASSQDRGLYGYTF. CDR3 in DNA: TGCGCCAGCAGCCAAGACAGGGGCCTTTATGGCTACACCTTC.

Turning to this clone: The conserved phenylalanine or tryptophan is not found at the CDR3 terminus, so this likely reflects a read error. The V call is TRBV25-1, the J call TRBJ1-2, with D maybe TRBD1 (6 bases). Trimming cost V 8 bases and J 2 bases, with 9 bases left between them. The CDR3 consists of 12 residues. Germline V gene data show CDR1 as MGHDK and CDR2 as SYGVNS. The CDR3 DNA reads TGTGCCAGCCGGGACATAAACTATGGCTACACCCTC. Protein: CASRDINYGYTL.

The rearrangement joins TRBV5-1 to TRBJ1-1, with no clear D. V was trimmed by 0 bases and J by 3 bases, leaving 12 bases between them. The germline gives CDR1 SGHRS, CDR2 YFSETQ. The CDR3 runs to 15 residues. The CDR3 sequence: CASSLETIRYTEAFF. Written as DNA, the CDR3 is TGCGCCAGCAGCTTGGAAACCATTCGTTACACTGAAGCTTTCTTT.

This chain joins TRBV7-9 and TRBJ1-1; 8 bases are shared with TRBD1. The CDR3 length is 15 residues. The V gene's germline CDR1 is SEHNR and CDR2 FQNEAQ (reference sequence). V was clipped by 5 bases and J by 0 bases; unmatched bases: 5. The chain's CDR3 is CASSRQGNMNTEAFF. In DNA, the CDR3 is TGTGCCAGCAGCCGACAGGGGAACATGAACACTGAAGCTTTCTTT.

The gene calls are TRBV19 and TRBJ1-5; D uncertain. Deletions cut 3 bases from V and 6 bases from J, with 15 bases between. CDR1 is LNHDA and CDR2 is SQIVND in the germline V gene (reference sequence). This CDR3 region has 15 residues. CDR3 sequence reads: CASSMTGRIGQPQHF. The DNA of the CDR3 is TGTGCCAGTAGTATGACGGGCAGGATCGGTCAGCCCCAGCATTTT.

This clone was recorded once. The chain employs TRBV30 and TRBJ2-1; the D is unclear. V dropped 1 base and J dropped 6 bases, with 7 bases sitting between them. The CDR3 extends over 12 amino acids. Germline assignment: CDR1 GTSNPN and CDR2 SVGIG (reference sequence). CDR3 in amino acids: CAWSAVINEQFF. The CDR3 DNA reads as TGTGCCTGGAGTGCTGTGATCAATGAGCAGTTCTTC.

The rearrangement links TRBV5-5 to TRBJ2-7, with D uncertain. The ends were cut back, 0 bases at V and 1 base at J, with 14 bases in the middle. The length of the CDR3 is 16 residues. Germline CDR1 reads SGHKS; CDR2 reads YYEKEE (reference sequence). The CDR3 DNA follows: TGTGCCAGCAGCTTGGGTCCCTCCCGGCAGTCCTACGAGCAGTACTTC. The encoded protein is CASSLGPSRQSYEQYF.

The CDR3: CASSNDRGGISLNTEAFF. The CDR3 DNA reads as TGTGCCAGTAGTAACGACAGGGGAGGAATCTCTTTGAACACTGAAGCTTTCTTT. The chain couples TRBV19 to TRBJ1-1; 8 bases line up with TRBD1. The CDR3 consists of 18 residues. The trim removed 4 bases at V and 0 bases at J, leaving 13 bases unmatched. Germline V gives CDR1 LNHDA, CDR2 SQIVND (reference sequence).

V and J are TRBV29-1 and TRBJ2-1; D unclear. V lost 1 base and J 7 bases, leaving 14 bases between the germline ends. CDR3 size: 14 residues. Germline V gene lookup returns CDR1 SQVTM and CDR2 ANQGSEA. CDR3 nucleotide sequence: TGCAGCGTTGAAGTAGGGCATCAGGTAAATGAGCAGTTCTTC. Protein product: CSVEVGHQVNEQFF.

The chain links TRBV6-5 to TRBJ1-4; D unclear. V lost 7 bases and J lost 8, with 14 bases in between. Per the germline V gene, CDR1 is MNHEY and CDR2 is SVGAGI. This CDR3 comprises 13 residues. In DNA, the CDR3 is TGTGCCAGCAACGCCCTAAGGAGCGAAAAACTGTTTTTT. This gives the protein CASNALRSEKLFF.

The chain is built from TRBV3-1 (or the pseudogene TRBV3-2) and TRBJ1-2; D is unresolved. Trimming cost V 1 base and J 4 bases, with 7 bases left between them. Germline V CDR1 and CDR2: LGHDT, YNNKEL (reference sequence). This CDR3 has 13 amino acids. The CDR3 loop reads CASSQGPFYGYTF. The CDR3 DNA sequence: TGTGCCAGCAGCCAAGGACCGTTCTATGGCTACACCTTC.

V usage is TRBV24-1 and J usage is TRBJ2-3, with no clear D. With 5 bases removed from V and 0 bases from J, the gap between germline ends came to 11 bases. CDR1 KGHDR and CDR2 SFDVKD come from the germline V gene. This CDR3 has 15 residues. The CDR3 sequence is CATSVSTGSTDTQYF. The CDR3, as DNA: TGTGCCACCAGTGTATCGACGGGTAGCACAGATACGCAGTATTTT.

This sequence joins TRBV9 and TRBJ2-5; 8 bases are shared with TRBD2. The CDR3 sequence is 17 residues long. The germline gives CDR1 SGDLS, CDR2 YYNGEE. The V and J ends lost 1 base and 2 bases, in that order; junction bases with no gene match: 10. This chain's CDR3 is CASSVHPGAGGQETQYF. The CDR3 DNA is TGTGCCAGCAGCGTACACCCTGGGGCGGGAGGACAAGAGACCCAGTACTTC.

This clone occurred a few times. The chain carries TRBV30 and TRBJ2-7; D may be TRBD2 (5 bases). The germline V gene encodes CDR1 GTSNPN and CDR2 SVGIG (reference sequence). The CDR3 length is 14 residues. Trimming took 4 bases from V and 6 from J, leaving 19 bases between them. The CDR3 coding sequence is TGTGCCTGGAACCGACGGTGGAGGCCCAGCGAGCAGTACTTC. It specifies CAWNRRWRPSEQYF.

A single count supports this clone. The chain joins TRBV6-1 to TRBJ2-6, with 10 bases identical to TRBD1. CDR1 MNHNS and CDR2 SASEGT come from the germline V gene. Trimming cost V 4 bases and J 1 base; bases outside gene matches: 4. The CDR3 is made up of 17 amino acids. CDR3 DNA sequence: TGTGCCAGCAGTGTTCGACAGGGGGCATCTGGGGCCAACGTCCTGACTTTC. Its translation is CASSVRQGASGANVLTF.

The chain has TRBV5-1 and TRBJ2-5, with TRBD1 as a possible D gene (6 bases). The CDR3 runs to 14 residues. Germline V gives CDR1 SGHRS, CDR2 YFSETQ. Trimming stripped 0 bases from V and 9 bases from J, with 15 bases between. The DNA of the CDR3 is TGCGCCAGCAGCTTGGCAGTCAGCCCAGGGGCCCAGTACTTC. Its protein product is CASSLAVSPGAQYF.